This TCR beta chain was captured by sequencing in a study of regulatory T cells in long-lasting Graves disease. Study context: The term persistent Graves' disease signified upward of 5 years on antithyroid drugs with positive TSH receptor antibodies.

The study, taken as a whole, reports: Persistent Graves' cases showed lower TCR diversity than newly diagnosed cases. Between persistent patients, 2,500 to 3,500 public clonotypes were shared, exceeding the 966 shared between new patients.

In building TCR beta libraries, iRepertoire HTBI primers were used together with Arm-PCR of CDR3 regions. TCRdb re-called the multiplex PCR reads through MiXCR, storing one row per CDR3 protein. This table holds 390,000 or so distinct CDR3 sequences, roughly 24% found once. The time point: persistent/refractory GD, antithyroid drugs over 5 years with positive TRAb. There was RNA extracted from PBMCs, and the TCR library was made from it. About this clonotype itself: Its specificity is not known.

The receptor was isolated from a woman in her 40s with Graves disease. The sample consisted of peripheral blood mononuclear cells (PBMCs), taken when the disease was refractory, from a patient treated with antithyroid drugs.

This CDR3 reads CASSTGTGYEKLFF. CDR3 nucleotide sequence: TGTGCCAGCAGTACCGGGACAGGGTACGAAAAACTGTTTTTT. The chain joins TRBV9 to TRBJ1-4; 9 bases line up with TRBD1. With 5 bases clipped from V and 8 bases from J, the junction kept 7 bases outside the gene matches. CDR3 length: 14 residues. Germline V gene sequence: CDR1 SGDLS, CDR2 YYNGEE.